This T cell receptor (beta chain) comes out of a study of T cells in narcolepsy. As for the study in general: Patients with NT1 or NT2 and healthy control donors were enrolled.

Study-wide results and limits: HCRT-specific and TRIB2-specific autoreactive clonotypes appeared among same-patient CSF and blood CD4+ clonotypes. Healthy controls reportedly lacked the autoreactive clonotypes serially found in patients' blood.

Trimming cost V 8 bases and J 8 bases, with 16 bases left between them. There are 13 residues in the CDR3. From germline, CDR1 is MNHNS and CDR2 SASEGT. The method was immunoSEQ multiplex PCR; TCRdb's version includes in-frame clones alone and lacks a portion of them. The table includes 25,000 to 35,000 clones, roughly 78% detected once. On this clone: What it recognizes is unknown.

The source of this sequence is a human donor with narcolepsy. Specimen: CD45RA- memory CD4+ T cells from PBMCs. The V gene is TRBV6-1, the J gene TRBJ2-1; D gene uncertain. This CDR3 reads CASGIFGSHEQFF. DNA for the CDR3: TGTGCCAGCGGAATATTCGGGTCTCATGAGCAGTTCTTC.